A single sample gave rise to the 17 T cell receptor beta chains below, sequenced in a study of T cell responses to AZD1222 COVID-19 vaccine (dated by TCRdb to the early 2020s). The library came from the immunoSEQ multiplex PCR assay. In TCRdb, the immuneACCESS table is reduced to in-frame sequences with V and J assigned. These tables do not hold every clone; where another copy was compared, an unresolved V gene accounts for under half, and the others remain unexplained. For this sample the table gives approximately 150,000 clones, of which approximately 92% were detected only once. Clones ranked in the top ten supply 2.5% to 4% of the sample. Reading the label with the study, this specimen's time point is: about 28 days (+/-7) after the second vaccine dose. This sample comprised peripheral blood, obtained 28 days after the second AZD1222 dose. Receptors were obtained from an adult who received the AZD1222 COVID-19 vaccine.

This clone was observed a single time. This rearrangement joins TRBV24-1 to TRBJ2-5; D unclear. The V and J ends lost 4 bases and 0 bases respectively, with 11 bases between them. This CDR3 comprises 15 residues. Germline lookup yields CDR1 KGHDR and CDR2 SFDVKD. This CDR3 is CATSEPHKDQETQYF. Here the CDR3 DNA reads TGTGCCACCAGTGAACCCCACAAGGACCAAGAGACCCAGTACTTC.

In its sample, this clone was seen once. The chain uses TRBV6-5 and TRBJ1-2; D remains unclear. Between the trimmed V and J ends, which lost 2 bases and 4 bases, there was a span of 14 bases. Per germline, CDR1 MNHEY and CDR2 SVGAGI. This CDR3 region has 15 residues. The CDR3 protein is CASSYDPPQSYGYTF. As DNA, the CDR3 is TGTGCCAGCAGTTACGACCCCCCCCAGAGCTATGGCTACACCTTC.

The V and J genes are TRBV5-6 and TRBJ1-2, with D maybe TRBD1 (6 bases). The CDR3 loop spans 15 amino acids. From germline, CDR1 is SGHDT and CDR2 YYEEEE. V was shortened by 0 bases and J by 8 bases, with 17 bases between the two germline ends. The CDR3 is CASSLANTGAWGYTF. The DNA for the CDR3 is TGTGCCAGCAGCTTGGCCAATACGGGGGCCTGGGGCTACACCTTC.

CDR3 amino acids: CASSVDRGDGYTF. CDR3 DNA: TGTGCCAGCAGTGTAGACAGGGGGGACGGCTACACCTTC. J is TRBJ1-2 and V is TRBV2; 9 bases line up with TRBD1. The trim removed 4 bases at V and 8 bases at J, leaving 5 bases unmatched. CDR1 and CDR2 (germline): SNHLY, FYNNEI. The CDR3 runs to 13 residues.

The gene calls are TRBV18 and TRBJ2-7; 10 bases fit TRBD2. J lost 1 base, V lost 6 bases, and 6 bases had no gene match. Germline CDR1 is KGHSH and CDR2 is LQKENI. This CDR3 is 15 amino acids long. The CDR3 sequence is CASSPTSGKSYEQYF. The CDR3 DNA follows: TGTGCCAGCTCCCCCACTAGCGGGAAGTCCTACGAGCAGTACTTC.

The chain carries TRBV6-5 and TRBJ1-6; 8 nucleotides line up with TRBD1. The germline CDR1 and CDR2 sequences are MNHEY and SVGAGI. This CDR3 spans 14 amino acids. Germline trimming cut 6 bases from V and 8 bases from J; bases unmatched to any gene: 6. In DNA form, the CDR3 reads TGTGCCAGCAGCCGATACAGGGGGGATTCACCCCTCCACTTT. Translating it yields CASSRYRGDSPLHF.

CDR3 loop: CASTLAGGPHEQYF. DNA for the CDR3: TGTGCCAGCACATTAGCGGGAGGGCCTCACGAGCAGTACTTC. This chain joins TRBV28 and TRBJ2-7; TRBD2 aligns across 11 bases. The ends lost 7 bases at V and 5 bases at J; junction bases unmatched: 7. The germline V gene encodes CDR1 MDHEN and CDR2 SYDVKM. The CDR3 has 14 residues.

The V and J genes are TRBV3-1 (or the pseudogene TRBV3-2) and TRBJ2-5; no definite D call. V dropped 4 bases and J dropped 1 base, with 4 bases sitting between them. CDR3 length: 12 amino acids. CDR1 is LGHDT, CDR2 YNNKEL, per germline (reference sequence). The CDR3 reads CASSRAQETQYF. The CDR3, as DNA: TGTGCCAGCAGCCGAGCCCAAGAGACCCAGTACTTC.

The J gene is TRBJ2-2, the V gene TRBV5-4, with a weak D call TRBD1 (5 bases). This CDR3 has 17 residues. Germline-derived CDR1 and CDR2 are SGHNT and YYREEE (reference sequence). The V end lost 3 bases, the J end lost 2 bases, and 17 bases lay between the germline ends. The CDR3 nucleotides are TGTGCCAGCAGCTCTCTACCCACAGGCGATAACACCGGGGAGCTGTTTTTT. Translating gives CASSSLPTGDNTGELFF.

The V call is TRBV6-1, the J call TRBJ2-4; D gene uncertain. Germline lookup yields CDR1 MNHNS and CDR2 SASEGT. V was clipped by 2 bases and J by 6 bases, with 8 bases between them. CDR3 length: 13 residues. The DNA for the CDR3 is TGTGCCAGCAGTGAACTAGGTCCAAACATTCAGTACTTC. Amino acids: CASSELGPNIQYF.

The rearrangement joins TRBV6-1 to TRBJ1-5; D gene ambiguous. V lost 0 bases, J lost 2 bases, and 8 bases lay in between. This CDR3 is 15 amino acids long. Germline V gives CDR1 MNHNS, CDR2 SASEGT. CDR3: CASSEANFGNQPQHF. The CDR3 nucleotides read TGTGCCAGCAGTGAAGCGAACTTCGGCAATCAGCCCCAGCATTTT.

Notes on this clone: Other DNA sequences from this sample encode an identical CDR3 as well. The V and J genes are TRBV7-2 and TRBJ2-1, with D unclear. CDR3 size: 13 residues. CDR1 is SGHTA, CDR2 FQGNSA, per germline. Trimming took off 3 bases at V and 5 bases at J, with 8 bases between the two ends. In DNA form, the CDR3 reads TGTGCCAGCAGCTTTTCTAGGAACAATGAGCAGTTCTTC. Protein product: CASSFSRNNEQFF. Full variable domain (remainder filled in from reference TRBV7-2 and TRBJ2-1): GAGVSQSPSNKVTEKGKDVELRCDPISGHTALYWYRQSLGQGLEFLIYFQGNSAPDKSGLPSDRFSAERTGGSVSTLTIQRTQQEDSAVYLCASSFSRNNEQFFGPGTRLTVL.

V is TRBV29-1 and J is TRBJ1-1, with D maybe TRBD1 (5 bases). Germline loops: CDR1 SQVTM, CDR2 ANQGSEA. The CDR3 loop spans 14 amino acids. V was pared by 2 bases and J by 4 bases, with 14 bases between. The CDR3 DNA follows: TGCAGCGTTGAAAAAGGGGCTGAGGGCACTGAAGCTTTCTTT. It translates to CSVEKGAEGTEAFF.

The chain employs TRBV18 and TRBJ1-4; D might be TRBD1 (5 bases). The CDR3 runs to 15 residues. V lost 4 bases and J lost 0, with 9 bases in between. The germline V gene encodes CDR1 KGHSH and CDR2 LQKENI. CDR3 DNA sequence: TGTGCCAGCTCACTCCCAGGGACAACTAATGAAAAACTGTTTTTT. As protein: CASSLPGTTNEKLFF.

Note on this clone: Relative to the germline gene, one junction end is altered; a read error may explain this. V gene TRBV13 combines with J gene TRBJ1-2; no firm D call. The CDR3 extends over 12 amino acids. Per germline, CDR1 PRHDT and CDR2 FYEKMQ (reference sequence). The DNA of the CDR3 is TGTGCCAGCAGCTTAAGCCCACAGCAATCTCCCTTC. It yields the protein CASSLSPQQSPF.

The chain is built from TRBV2 and TRBJ2-1; no reliable D call. This CDR3 has 15 amino acids. Per germline, CDR1 SNHLY and CDR2 FYNNEI. Trimming cost V 0 bases and J 4 bases, with 10 bases left between them. CDR3 in amino acids: CASSEAWRQYNEQFF. The CDR3 DNA reads as TGTGCCAGCAGTGAAGCATGGCGCCAGTACAATGAGCAGTTCTTC.

The chain uses TRBV5-5 and TRBJ2-7; TRBD2 is a possible D gene (6 bases). V shed 4 bases and J shed 0 bases, with 14 bases lying between them. The CDR3 consists of 15 residues. The germline CDR1 and CDR2 sequences are SGHKS and YYEKEE (reference sequence). CDR3 DNA: TGTGCCAGCAGCCAAACTAGCTTCCTCTCCTACGAGCAGTACTTC. Translating gives CASSQTSFLSYEQYF.